The 29 T cell receptor beta chains below were found in one sample sequenced in a study of brain metastases from non-small cell lung cancer. Generated by immunoSEQ multiplex PCR, the TCRdb table keeps only in-frame clones and is missing some. The sample has roughly 2,000 clones, about 80% seen once. The sample consisted of tumor-adjacent normal tissue. Receptor source: a donor older than 35 with non-small cell lung cancer.

The genes are TRBV30 and TRBJ2-1, with 10 nucleotides matching TRBD2. The V segment lost 5 bases and the J segment 4 bases; nucleotides outside the gene matches: 8. The CDR3 length is 15 residues. From germline, CDR1 is GTSNPN and CDR2 SVGIG (reference sequence). In nucleotides, the CDR3 is TGTGCCTGGGGTAGGACTAGCGGACAATACAATGAGCAGTTCTTC. Its protein product is CAWGRTSGQYNEQFF.

This clone was found a few times. The V gene is TRBV6-4, the J gene TRBJ2-1; 10 nucleotides line up with TRBD2. J lost 3 bases, V lost 5 bases, and 4 bases had no gene match. Germline CDR1 and CDR2: MRHNA and SNTAGT. This CDR3 spans 15 amino acids. CDR3 amino acids: CASSNLAGDYNEQFF. The DNA for the CDR3 is TGTGCCAGCAGTAACCTAGCGGGGGACTACAATGAGCAGTTCTTC.

As concerns this clone: Different DNA sequences within this sample yield the same CDR3. The chain carries TRBV24-1 and TRBJ2-1; 7 positions agree with TRBD2. The CDR3 loop spans 15 amino acids. V shed 5 bases and J 1 base; nucleotides not matched to a gene: 4. CDR1 is KGHDR and CDR2 is SFDVKD in the germline V gene. CDR3 protein: CATSVSGKSYNEQFF. In nucleotides, the CDR3 is TGTGCCACCAGTGTAAGCGGGAAATCCTACAATGAGCAGTTCTTC.

The rearrangement links TRBV7-9 to TRBJ2-1; TRBD2 matches 11 bases. Germline-derived CDR1 and CDR2 are SEHNR and FQNEAQ (reference sequence). The CDR3 length is 15 residues. Germline trimming cut 1 base from V and 10 bases from J; bases unmatched to any gene: 6. Written as DNA, the CDR3 is TGTGCCAGCAGCTTAGGAGGTAGCGGGGGGGCAGAGCAGTTCTTC. It is translated as CASSLGGSGGAEQFF.

The chain uses TRBV27 and TRBJ2-6; D gene unclear. Germline values: CDR1 MNHEY, CDR2 SMNVEV (reference sequence). V lost 3 bases to trimming and J lost 0 bases, with 12 bases between them. CDR3 length equals 17 residues. CDR3 region: CASSFWTAHSGANVLTF. The CDR3 DNA reads TGTGCCAGCAGTTTTTGGACGGCCCACTCTGGGGCCAACGTCCTGACTTTC.

Comments on this clone: The junction departs from germline at one end; a sequencing error may be responsible. The gene calls are TRBV28 and TRBJ2-7; possibly TRBD1 for D (6 bases). This CDR3 is 13 amino acids long. CDR1 and CDR2 (germline): MDHEN, SYDVKM. The CDR3 nucleotides read TGTGTCAGCAGTTGGGGACACTCCTACGAGCAGTACTTC. Translated: CVSSWGHSYEQYF.

J is TRBJ2-7 and V is TRBV19; the D call may be TRBD1 or TRBD2 (5 bases each). Germline V gene sequence: CDR1 LNHDA, CDR2 SQIVND (reference sequence). Trimming took 6 bases from V and 0 from J, leaving 12 bases between them. The CDR3 covers 14 residues. The chain's CDR3 is CASRRGSSSYEQYF. CDR3 nucleotides: TGTGCCAGTAGGAGGGGTTCGAGCTCCTACGAGCAGTACTTC.

The chain combines TRBV2 with TRBJ2-1; D not resolved. CDR1 SNHLY and CDR2 FYNNEI come from the germline V gene. The CDR3 length is 14 residues. V was clipped by 4 bases and J by 7 bases, with 14 bases between them. CDR3 coding DNA: TGTGCCAGCAGTGCCTTGGGGTACCAAAATGAGCAGTTCTTC. This sequence encodes CASSALGYQNEQFF.

CDR3 residues: CASSSQTSGRTDTQYF. The DNA of the CDR3 is TGTGCCAGCAGTTCCCAGACTAGCGGGAGGACAGATACGCAGTATTTT. The V call is TRBV6-2 or TRBV6-3, the J call TRBJ2-3, with 13 bases fitting TRBD2. The CDR3 runs 16 residues. Germline V lookup: CDR1 MNHEY, CDR2 SVGEGT. With V trimmed by 4 bases and J by 3 bases, 4 bases remained unmatched.

This sequence joins TRBV19 and TRBJ1-5; tentatively, D is TRBD1 (6 bases). V was shortened by 1 base and J by 4 bases, with 8 bases between the two germline ends. CDR3 length: 14 amino acids. CDR1 and CDR2 (germline): LNHDA, SQIVND (reference sequence). The CDR3, as DNA: TGTGCCAGTAGTATAGGGACAGAGAATCAGCCCCAGCATTTT. Its translation is CASSIGTENQPQHF.

This chain links TRBV7-2 with TRBJ2-3; 9 positions agree with TRBD2. This CDR3 is built from 16 residues. Germline lookup yields CDR1 SGHTA and CDR2 FQGNSA. The J segment lost 0 bases and the V segment lost 5 bases, leaving 6 bases of the junction unmatched. CDR3 sequence (DNA): TGTGCCAGCAGCATTTTCAGCGGGGGGAGCACAGATACGCAGTATTTT. Translation: CASSIFSGGSTDTQYF.

The rearrangement links TRBV29-1 to TRBJ1-3; D might be TRBD1 (5 bases). This CDR3 is 12 amino acids long. Germline-derived CDR1 and CDR2 are SQVTM and ANQGSEA. Deletions cut 4 bases from V and 7 bases from J, with 11 bases between. The CDR3, as DNA: TGCAGCGTTGGGGACGGCCCGAACACCATATATTTT. This sequence encodes CSVGDGPNTIYF.

The V gene is TRBV5-5, the J gene TRBJ1-1, with TRBD1 as a possible D gene (6 bases). Germline lookup yields CDR1 SGHKS and CDR2 YYEKEE (reference sequence). Trimming took off 4 bases at V and 7 bases at J, with 14 bases between the two ends. The CDR3 contains 13 residues. The CDR3 DNA is TGTGCCAGCAGCACCGGGACAAGGGTTGAAGCTTTCTTT. Protein product: CASSTGTRVEAFF.

The CDR3: CASSYSSDISLGYTF. The CDR3 nucleotides are TGTGCCAGCAGTTACTCTTCGGACATAAGCCTGGGCTACACCTTC. This rearrangement joins TRBV6-5 to TRBJ1-2, with D possibly matching TRBD1 (5 bases). V was trimmed by 0 bases and J by 8 bases, leaving 16 bases between them. This CDR3 region has 15 residues. Germline V gene sequence: CDR1 MNHEY, CDR2 SVGAGI.

The chain links TRBV7-9 to TRBJ2-2; TRBD2 matches 9 bases. This CDR3 spans 16 amino acids. Trimming cost V 5 bases and J 2 bases; bases outside gene matches: 6. The germline CDR1 and CDR2 sequences are SEHNR and FQNEAQ (reference sequence). The CDR3 sequence is CASSPGLADNTGELFF. The CDR3 nucleotides read TGTGCCAGCAGCCCGGGACTAGCAGATAACACCGGGGAGCTGTTTTTT.

This clone has just one count. This chain joins TRBV20-1 and TRBJ2-1, with a weak D call TRBD1 (6 bases). The CDR3 extends over 11 amino acids. Germline lookup yields CDR1 DFQATT and CDR2 SNEGSKA (reference sequence). V gave up 6 bases and J gave up 10 bases, with 13 bases separating them. The CDR3 region is CSALQGKEQFF. CDR3 coding DNA: TGCAGTGCACTTCAGGGGAAGGAGCAGTTCTTC.

This clone was seen just once. The chain uses TRBV19 and TRBJ1-3; the D is unclear. The V end was cut by 5 bases, the J end by 2 bases, with 10 bases between. This CDR3 spans 14 amino acids. Per the germline V gene, CDR1 is LNHDA and CDR2 is SQIVND (reference sequence). CDR3 loop: CASSPRGTGNTIYF. CDR3 sequence (DNA): TGTGCCAGTAGTCCCCGAGGCACTGGAAACACCATATATTTT.

Note on this clone: Other nucleotide sequences in the sample specify the same CDR3. The genes are TRBV7-2 and TRBJ1-1; D not certain. Germline V gene lookup returns CDR1 SGHTA and CDR2 FQGNSA. The V end lost 3 bases, the J end lost 0 bases, and 5 bases lay between the germline ends. CDR3 size: 13 residues. The CDR3 DNA reads as TGTGCCAGCAGCTTCAAGATGAACACTGAAGCTTTCTTT. It encodes CASSFKMNTEAFF.

The table lists this clone with a few counts. The chain employs TRBV5-1 and TRBJ2-3; weak D call: TRBD2 (5 bases). This CDR3 comprises 16 residues. With 4 bases removed from V and 1 base from J, the gap between germline ends came to 16 bases. Germline V gene sequence: CDR1 SGHRS, CDR2 YFSETQ. The CDR3 DNA reads as TGCGCCAGCAGCCCCTCGGTCCCGGAGGGCACAGATACGCAGTATTTT. It is translated as CASSPSVPEGTDTQYF.

The gene calls are TRBV5-1 and TRBJ2-7; 8 bases align to TRBD1. The trim removed 6 bases at V and 6 bases at J, leaving 17 bases unmatched. In germline, CDR1 is SGHRS, CDR2 YFSETQ. CDR3 length: 16 residues. DNA for the CDR3: TGCGCCAGCAAAGTCGGGACGGGACAGGCCTTGGCCGAGCAGTACTTC. As protein: CASKVGTGQALAEQYF.

The V call is TRBV6-4, the J call TRBJ2-3; D remains unclear. Trimming cost V 0 bases and J 0 bases, with 7 bases left between them. This CDR3 region has 15 residues. Germline-derived CDR1 and CDR2 are MRHNA and SNTAGT. As DNA, the CDR3 is TGTGCCAGCAGTGACTCGAGTGCAAGCACAGATACGCAGTATTTT. Translated, it gives CASSDSSASTDTQYF.

This clone occurred a few times. In nucleotides, the CDR3 is TGTGCCAGTAGCGAGGGACTAGCGATAGCACAGAATACGCAGTATTTT. It specifies CASSEGLAIAQNTQYF. This rearrangement joins TRBV19 to TRBJ2-3, with 10 bases matching TRBD2. The CDR3 has 16 residues. The germline CDR1 and CDR2 sequences are LNHDA and SQIVND (reference sequence). V dropped 6 bases and J dropped 7; count of bases not matched to a gene: 13.

This clone was detected only a few times. The V call is TRBV2, the J call TRBJ1-4; TRBD1 might be the D (6 bases). The germline V and J ends were trimmed by 4 bases and 6 bases, with 15 bases remaining between them. From germline, CDR1 is SNHLY and CDR2 FYNNEI. The CDR3 has 15 residues. CDR3 protein: CASSGGGPWDEKLFF. The CDR3 DNA reads TGTGCCAGCAGTGGAGGGGGGCCCTGGGATGAAAAACTGTTTTTT.

The gene calls are TRBV27 and TRBJ2-2, with D hard to call. The germline V gene has CDR1 MNHEY and CDR2 SMNVEV (reference sequence). CDR3 length equals 13 residues. V was cut by 7 bases and J by 2 bases, with 8 bases left in between. The CDR3 region is CASTSVNTGELFF. For the CDR3, the DNA is TGTGCCAGCACCTCGGTAAACACCGGGGAGCTGTTTTTT.

This clone appeared once. J is TRBJ2-3 and V is TRBV24-1; maybe TRBD2 (5 bases). The germline CDR1 and CDR2 sequences are KGHDR and SFDVKD. This CDR3 comprises 15 residues. The V and J ends lost 1 base and 4 bases respectively, with 11 bases between them. The CDR3 bases are TGTGCCACCAGTGATTTTGCGGGTCCGTCAGATACGCAGTATTTT. Translated, it gives CATSDFAGPSDTQYF.

Only a few counts were recorded for this clone. This rearrangement joins TRBV24-1 to TRBJ2-5; 8 bases map to TRBD1. This CDR3 contains 15 residues. After removal of 6 bases from V and 5 bases from J, the junction contained 10 bases not matched to a gene. Germline CDR1 reads KGHDR; CDR2 reads SFDVKD. For the CDR3, the DNA is TGTGCCACCAGTTCCACCGGACAGGGAGTGGAGACCCAGTACTTC. It yields the protein CATSSTGQGVETQYF.

The chain carries TRBV7-6 and TRBJ1-1; D unclear. Germline-derived CDR1 and CDR2 are SGHVS and FNYEAQ. This CDR3 comprises 14 residues. V dropped 1 base and J dropped 2 bases, with 8 bases sitting between them. The CDR3 sequence is CASSLEAGNTEAFF. The CDR3 nucleotides are TGTGCCAGCAGCTTAGAAGCGGGAAACACTGAAGCTTTCTTT. Full variable domain (outside the CDR3, taken from reference TRBV7-6 and TRBJ1-1): GAGVSQSPRYKVTKRGQDVALRCDPISGHVSLYWYRQALGQGPEFLTYFNYEAQQDKSGLPNDRFSAERPEGSISTLTIQRTEQRDSAMYRCASSLEAGNTEAFFGQGTRLTVV.

V usage is TRBV28 and J usage is TRBJ2-1; D remains ambiguous. The length of the CDR3 is 17 residues. Germline assignment: CDR1 MDHEN and CDR2 SYDVKM. Trimming stripped 1 base from V and 0 bases from J, with 13 bases between. CDR3 sequence: CASSLLGWRPSYNEQFF. CDR3 sequence (DNA): TGTGCCAGCAGTTTATTGGGTTGGCGACCCTCCTACAATGAGCAGTTCTTC. Complete variable domain (other parts from reference TRBV28 and TRBJ2-1): DVKVTQSSRYLVKRTGEKVFLECVQDMDHENMFWYRQDPGLGLRLIYFSYDVKMKEKGDIPEGYSVSREKKERFSLILESASTNQTSMYLCASSLLGWRPSYNEQFFGPGTRLTVL.

This chain connects TRBV4-3 to TRBJ2-1; 9 nucleotides align to TRBD2. The CDR3 runs 19 residues. Germline CDR1 reads LGHNA; CDR2 reads YSLEER. V shed 0 bases and J 3 bases; nucleotides not matched to a gene: 12. The CDR3 protein is CASSQEGASGTPLYNEQFF. The CDR3 region has the DNA TGCGCCAGCAGCCAAGAAGGGGCTAGCGGGACTCCGCTCTACAATGAGCAGTTCTTC.